The sample holds one count of the clone carrying this TCR beta chain. The V gene's germline CDR1 is SGHRS and CDR2 YFSETQ. V was pared by 3 bases and J by 1 base, with 4 bases between. The CDR3 sequence is 13 residues long. The source of the sample is a study of T cells in localized non-small cell lung cancer. Method: immunoSEQ multiplex PCR; TCRdb's copy keeps in-frame clones and lacks some. The repertoire includes about 91,000 clones, about nine tenths of them detected once, and about 15% sits in the top ten. The chain has TRBV5-1 and TRBJ2-2; D ambiguous. The source material was peripheral blood, sampled before any cancer treatment. This TCR came from a man aged 40 to 70 with stage I squamous cell lung carcinoma. CDR3 region: CASSYGNTGELFF. The CDR3 region has the DNA TGCGCCAGCAGCTATGGGAACACCGGGGAGCTGTTTTTT.